This T cell receptor (beta chain) was identified in a study of Graves' ophthalmopathy and Graves' hyperthyroidism (dated by TCRdb to 2017 to 2018). With regard to the full study: Peripheral blood samples were taken at the time of initial diagnosis, before any treatment was given. The study used TCR beta repertoire signatures to distinguish Graves' ophthalmopathy from Graves' hyperthyroidism and to predict progression to ophthalmopathy. In total, 135 blood samples were TCR-sequenced: 40 to 45 ophthalmopathy, roughly 80 hyperthyroidism and some 17 hyperthyroidism-to-ophthalmopathy patients. A discovery set of 100 patients (around 40 ophthalmopathy, 57 stable hyperthyroidism) was enrolled to explore V-J signatures distinguishing ophthalmopathy from hyperthyroidism. An independent validation cohort was composed of around 19 hyperthyroidism patients and around 16 patients who later progressed from hyperthyroidism to ophthalmopathy. In over five hyperthyroidism patients, the T-cell repertoires found in thyroid tissue were compared with those found in blood. Once sampling was done, hyperthyroidism patients were given methimazole at a starting dose of 30 mg daily, while ophthalmopathy patients were given high-dose intravenous methylprednisolone. The 75 to 100 discovery patients were randomly divided into training and test sets at a 7:3 ratio. Study-wide conclusions, independent of this receptor: In validation, the model predicted ophthalmopathy progression with nearly 71% sensitivity and about 77% specificity; fewer than 15 predicted patients were CT-confirmed with GO in a median of about 7.1 months. Sample size was not predetermined statistically, and investigators were not blinded to group allocation. Most of the expanded thyroid clonotypes with a frequency above 0.001 were also detected in blood, and it was suggested that the thyroid immune response may be reflected by blood repertoires. In cross-validation, the 13-signature model distinguished ophthalmopathy from stable hyperthyroidism with about 88% sensitivity and 81.08% specificity, and in the test set the corresponding values were around 78% and 73%.

For repertoire sequencing, TCR beta CDR3 regions were amplified from RNA transcripts. HTBI primers and the Qiagen OneStep RT-PCR kit were used in a first-round RT-PCR, which was followed by a second-round multiplex PCR, size selection and purification. Sequencing of the libraries was carried out on an Illumina HiSeq2000 in paired-end mode with 100 bp reads. As for how the authors treated the data: Reads were processed with SOAPnuke, discarding reads with adapters, uncalled bases, mean Phred below 15, or no exact constant-primer or identifier match. COPE v1.2.5 was used to merge the high-quality paired reads. Clonotypes were defined as unique nucleotide sequences and were aligned to IMGT TRB V, D and J references using MiTCR v1.1. The analysis was limited to V-J combinations with a frequency above 0.0001, which together covered about 99% of repertoires. A TCR clonal expansion and chaos score per V-J combination was defined as the ratio of F50 clonal expansion to chaos observed in the TCRdist matrix. Features were reduced by Welch's t-statistics and random forest to approximately 13 V-J combinations, which fed a naive Bayes classifier. The similarity between thyroid and blood repertoires was quantified using the Morisita-Horn index. Using fastp trimming at Q25 and MiXCR clonotype assembly, TCRdb reanalyzed the public sequencing data and kept in-frame beta chains. Each entry merges the rows of one CDR3 protein and shows their most common DNA and genes. TCRdb's processing, not the study's, gives the V and J calls here. The sample table records approximately 480,000 distinct CDR3 sequences; under 15% of these occur just once. The ten largest clones add up to 9.5% to 10% of the sample.

The ophthalmopathy patients had moderately to severely active disease, with a Clinical Activity Score of 3 or higher, a NOSPECS grade of 4 or higher, and a disease duration of less than 3 months. Anyone with other autoimmune diseases, uncontrolled infections, pregnancy or lactation was excluded from the study. Diagnosis relied on clinical symptoms, serum thyroxine, TRAb, thyroid ultrasound and orbital computed tomography. Ficoll-Paque density gradient centrifugation was used to isolate PBMCs from about 9 ml of fresh peripheral blood. Trizol reagent was used to extract the total RNA, and its quality was then checked on an Agilent 2100 Bioanalyzer. Concerning this clonotype: Its antigen is currently not known. No quality values exist for individual bases; no much larger clone is one base distant.

CDR1 and CDR2 were assigned from the germline V gene (reference sequence) as SGHKS and YYEKEE. The CDR3 runs 16 residues from the cysteine to the phenylalanine. The kept DNA is CDR3 alone, 48 bases in frame from the first base. V ends up 1 base short and J 5 bases short, with an unmatched junction base count of 8. This TCR was sampled from a woman in her 30s with Graves' ophthalmopathy. Donor details come from another sample of the same person, matched by shared clones. The specimen was blood. The chain couples TRBV5-5 to TRBJ2-5, with 10 central nucleotides matching TRBD2. The CDR3 has the sequence CASSLLLLAGTETQYF. The DNA sequence follows: TGTGCCAGCAGCTTGTTGCTACTAGCGGGGACGGAGACCCAGTACTTC.